What follows are 10 T cell receptor beta chains derived from one specimen sequenced in a study of cytomegalovirus exposure and HLA in healthy donors. The PCR contained 60 Vbeta and 13 Jbeta primers. Assay: immunoSEQ multiplex PCR; the TCRdb copy retains only in-frame clones and omits some. The table has more than 130,000 clones, 80% seen once. The material sequenced was PBMCs. These receptors originate from a male donor in good health and CMV-seronegative.

The V and J genes are TRBV10-3 and TRBJ2-5, with a tentative D call TRBD2 (8 bases). V was trimmed by 2 bases and J by 10 bases, leaving 17 bases between them. In germline, CDR1 is ENHRY, CDR2 SYGVKD. This CDR3 has 14 residues. The CDR3 loop is CAISEGLAPGGQYF. The CDR3 DNA sequence: TGTGCCATCAGTGAGGGACTAGCCCCAGGGGGCCAGTACTTC.

J is TRBJ1-4 and V is TRBV4-2; no clear D. V was trimmed by 3 bases and J by 8 bases, leaving 19 bases between them. CDR1 is LGHNA, CDR2 YNFKEQ, per germline. The CDR3 is 16 residues long. The CDR3 region has the DNA TGTGCCAGCAGCCAGAGAGAAAGAAGTGAGAGGGAAAAACTGTTTTTT. It is translated as CASSQRERSEREKLFF.

In DNA form, the CDR3 reads TGCGCCAGCAGTCGCTGCGCCCCTCGGGACAGTCGAGTGTCCCACTACAATGAGCAGTTCTTC. Encoded protein: CASSRCAPRDSRVSHYNEQFF. The chain combines TRBV23-1 with TRBJ2-1, with 7 bases that match TRBD1. TRBV23-1 is an ORF; its function is uncertain. Trimming cost V 4 bases and J 3 bases; bases outside gene matches: 24. The CDR3 is made up of 21 amino acids.

The rearrangement links TRBV7-2 to TRBJ1-5, with D possibly TRBD1 on 6 matching bases. CDR3 length equals 15 residues. Germline loops: CDR1 SGHTA, CDR2 FQGNSA. V was shortened by 4 bases and J by 4 bases, with 14 bases between the two germline ends. In nucleotides, the CDR3 is TGTGCCAGCAGCTACGTCGGGGGGGCTAATCAGCCCCAGCATTTT. It is translated as CASSYVGGANQPQHF. Filled out from reference TRBV7-2 and TRBJ1-5, the complete variable domain reads GAGVSQSPSNKVTEKGKDVELRCDPISGHTALYWYRQSLGQGLEFLIYFQGNSAPDKSGLPSDRFSAERTGGSVSTLTIQRTQQEDSAVYLCASSYVGGANQPQHFGDGTRLSIL.

The count of this clone is one. The chain couples TRBV6-5 to TRBJ1-2; D may be TRBD1 (5 bases). V was pared by 7 bases and J by 8 bases, with 20 bases between. This CDR3 is 14 amino acids long. Germline V gene data show CDR1 as MNHEY and CDR2 as SVGAGI. DNA of the CDR3: TGTGCCAGCACCAAATCGGGGGGAAGATTCGGCTACACCTTC. Its translation: CASTKSGGRFGYTF.

A few counts support this clone. The V call is TRBV5-1, the J call TRBJ2-3; weak D call: TRBD1 (5 bases). V shed 0 bases and J shed 6 bases, with 11 bases lying between them. Looked up from germline, CDR1 is SGHRS and CDR2 is YFSETQ. There are 14 residues in the CDR3. The CDR3 sequence is CASSLEGAADTQYF. The CDR3 DNA follows: TGCGCCAGCAGCTTGGAAGGGGCGGCGGATACGCAGTATTTT.

This clone has only one observation. This chain links TRBV6-5 with TRBJ2-3; weak D call: TRBD1 (6 bases). V shed 3 bases and J shed 2 bases, with 15 bases lying between them. Germline V gene sequence: CDR1 MNHEY, CDR2 SVGAGI. CDR3 size: 16 residues. The CDR3 region has the DNA TGTGCCAGCAGTTATTCAGGGTTGGGGGCCACAGATACGCAGTATTTT. Its protein product is CASSYSGLGATDTQYF.

The chain uses TRBV25-1 and TRBJ2-7, with D possibly being TRBD2 (5 bases). Trimming took 4 bases from V and 2 from J, leaving 12 bases between them. The CDR3 sequence is 14 residues long. Germline CDR1 is MGHDK and CDR2 is SYGVNS. CDR3 in amino acids: CASSAIGIPYEQYF. CDR3 nucleotide sequence: TGTGCCAGCAGTGCTATCGGGATCCCCTACGAGCAGTACTTC.

V gene TRBV29-1 combines with J gene TRBJ1-2, with a weak D call TRBD1 (6 bases). Germline V gene lookup returns CDR1 SQVTM and CDR2 ANQGSEA. This CDR3 has 13 residues. V was shortened by 6 bases and J by 2 bases, with 13 bases between the two germline ends. This CDR3 is CSVQGKPNYGYTF. In DNA form, the CDR3 reads TGCAGCGTCCAGGGGAAGCCCAACTATGGCTACACCTTC.

The chain joins TRBV10-3 to TRBJ1-2; a possible D gene is TRBD1 (5 bases). Germline V gene sequence: CDR1 ENHRY, CDR2 SYGVKD. V was clipped by 2 bases and J by 4 bases, with 17 bases between them. The CDR3 spans 16 residues. CDR3 bases: TGTGCCATCAGTGAGGCGGGCGGGGCGGGTACCTATGGCTACACCTTC. Amino acid sequence: CAISEAGGAGTYGYTF.